One T cell receptor (beta chain) is described in this entry. What it binds is unknown. As to treatment: approximately nine-day PBMC culture with coronavirus spike peptide pools or control peptides (ViraFEST assay). ViraFEST used peptide pools to expand antigen-specific T cells and subsequently sequenced their TCRs. Researchers reported culturing two million PBMCs per well with 10 IU/ml IL-2 and about 9.3 ug/ml peptide pools. The data were taken from a study of vaccination and CD4 T cells after COVID-19. Whole-study context: The authors exposed cells to overlapping spike peptides derived from SARS-CoV-2, HCoV-NL63, HCoV-OC43 and HCoV-229E. Each control culture was treated with a CEFX pool, an HIV-1 Nef pool, or no peptide.

Oncomine TCR Beta short-read sequencing was applied to DNA from cultured CD4+ T cells. TCRdb called the PCR reads again in MiXCR, with one record for every CDR3 protein. The data hold 11,000 or so distinct CDR3 sequences, with less than 80% observed a single time. The trim removed 0 bases at V and 1 base at J, leaving 6 bases unmatched. CDR1 and CDR2 from the germline V gene are SGHTA and FQGNSA. The CDR3 extends over 18 amino acids. Material for sequencing was CD4+ T cells from blood, cultured in vitro. The chain uses TRBV7-2 and TRBJ2-3; 11 nucleotides match TRBD2. The source is a human donor who had recovered from COVID-19. DNA of the CDR3: TGTGCCAGCAGCTTAGCGCCTAGCGGGAGGCGTGGCACAGATACGCAGTATTTT. As protein: CASSLAPSGRRGTDTQYF.